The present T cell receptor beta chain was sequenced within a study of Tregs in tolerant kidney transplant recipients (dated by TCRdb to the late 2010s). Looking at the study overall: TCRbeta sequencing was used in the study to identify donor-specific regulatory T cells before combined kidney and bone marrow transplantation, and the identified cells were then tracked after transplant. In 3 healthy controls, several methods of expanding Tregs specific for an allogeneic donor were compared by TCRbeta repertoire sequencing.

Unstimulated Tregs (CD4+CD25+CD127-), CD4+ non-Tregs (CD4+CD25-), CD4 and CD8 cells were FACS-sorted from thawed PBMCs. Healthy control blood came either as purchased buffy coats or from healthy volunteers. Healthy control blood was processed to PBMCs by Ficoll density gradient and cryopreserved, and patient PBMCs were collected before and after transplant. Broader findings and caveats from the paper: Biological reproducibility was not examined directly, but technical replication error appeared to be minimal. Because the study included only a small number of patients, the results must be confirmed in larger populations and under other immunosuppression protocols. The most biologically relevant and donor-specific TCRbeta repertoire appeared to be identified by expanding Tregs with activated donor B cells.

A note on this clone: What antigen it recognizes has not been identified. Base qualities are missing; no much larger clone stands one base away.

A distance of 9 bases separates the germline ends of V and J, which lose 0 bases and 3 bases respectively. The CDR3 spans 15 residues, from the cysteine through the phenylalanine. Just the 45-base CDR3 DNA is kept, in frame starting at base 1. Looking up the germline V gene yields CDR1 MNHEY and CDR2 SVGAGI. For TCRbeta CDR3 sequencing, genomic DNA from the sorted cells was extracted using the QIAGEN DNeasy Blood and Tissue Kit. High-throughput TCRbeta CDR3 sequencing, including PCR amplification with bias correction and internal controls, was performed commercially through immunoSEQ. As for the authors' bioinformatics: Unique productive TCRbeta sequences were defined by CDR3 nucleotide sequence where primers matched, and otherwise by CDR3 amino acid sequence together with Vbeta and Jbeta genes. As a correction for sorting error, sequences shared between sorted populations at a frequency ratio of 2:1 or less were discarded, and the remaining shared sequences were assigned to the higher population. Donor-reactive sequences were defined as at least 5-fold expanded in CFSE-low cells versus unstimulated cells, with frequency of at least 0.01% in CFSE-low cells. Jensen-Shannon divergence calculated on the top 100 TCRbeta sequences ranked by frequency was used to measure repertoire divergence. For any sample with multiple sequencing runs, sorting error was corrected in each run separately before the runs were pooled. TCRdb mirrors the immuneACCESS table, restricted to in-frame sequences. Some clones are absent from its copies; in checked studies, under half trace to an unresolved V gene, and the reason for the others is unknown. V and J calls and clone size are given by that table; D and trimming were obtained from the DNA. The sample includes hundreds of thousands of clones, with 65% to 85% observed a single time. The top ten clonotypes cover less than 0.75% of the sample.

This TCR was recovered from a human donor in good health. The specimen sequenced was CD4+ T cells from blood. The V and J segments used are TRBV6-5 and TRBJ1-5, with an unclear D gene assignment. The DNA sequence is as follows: TGTGCCAGCAGTTACTCGCTTGGCATCAATCAGCCCCAGCATTTT. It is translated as CASSYSLGINQPQHF.